The 24 T cell receptor beta chains given below trace back to one sample, sequenced in a study of control samples from healthy donors and cancer patients. Libraries were prepared by immunoSEQ multiplex PCR; TCRdb keeps only in-frame clonotypes and omits some of them. The top ten hold 6.5% to 9.5% of the sample, which has 130,000 or so clones, roughly 91% seen once. Sequenced: PBMCs. Receptors originate from a man between 50 and 59 years old with head and neck cancer.

This chain joins TRBV7-9 and TRBJ1-5; 9 nucleotides agree with TRBD1. Germline assignment: CDR1 SEHNR and CDR2 FQNEAQ (reference sequence). Trimming took 5 bases from V and 5 from J; bases not matched to a gene: 7. This CDR3 region has 15 residues. The CDR3 DNA is TGTGCCAGCAGCCCACAGGGGGCGCGTGATCAGCCCCAGCATTTT. This encodes CASSPQGARDQPQHF.

The chain carries TRBV2 and TRBJ1-2, with a possible D match to TRBD1 (5 bases). CDR1 is SNHLY and CDR2 is FYNNEI in the germline V gene. This CDR3 has 14 residues. V dropped 10 bases and J dropped 5 bases, with 20 bases sitting between them. The CDR3 loop reads CATALGVSDYGYTF. In nucleotides, the CDR3 is TGTGCCACAGCCTTAGGGGTCAGTGATTATGGCTACACCTTC.

The chain is built from TRBV11-2 and TRBJ2-7, with D uncertain. CDR1 and CDR2 (germline): SGHAT, FQNNGV. The V end lost 5 bases, the J end lost 3 bases, and 11 bases lay between the germline ends. This CDR3 comprises 13 residues. The CDR3 DNA reads as TGTGCCAGCAGCCTTCGGGTGGACTACGAGCAGTACTTC. It is translated as CASSLRVDYEQYF. The variable domain in full, completed from reference TRBV11-2 and TRBJ2-7, reads EAGVAQSPRYKIIEKRQSVAFWCNPISGHATLYWYQQILGQGPKLLIQFQNNGVVDDSQLPKDRFSAERLKGVDSTLKIQPAKLEDSAVYLCASSLRVDYEQYFGPGTRLTVT.

The V gene is TRBV3-1 (or the pseudogene TRBV3-2), the J gene TRBJ2-3, with D unresolved. Looked up from germline, CDR1 is LGHDT and CDR2 is YNNKEL (reference sequence). Trimming removed 3 bases from V and 2 bases from J, with 6 bases in between. The CDR3 consists of 13 residues. CDR3 nucleotide sequence: TGTGCCAGCAGCCAGGGGTTCACAGATACGCAGTATTTT. This gives the protein CASSQGFTDTQYF.

The V and J genes are TRBV27 and TRBJ2-7; 7 bases line up with TRBD1. CDR1 and CDR2 (germline): MNHEY, SMNVEV (reference sequence). This CDR3 contains 12 residues. V gave up 4 bases and J gave up 3 bases; unmatched junction bases: 0. In nucleotides, the CDR3 is TGTGCCAGCAGTTGGGACAGCTACGAGCAGTACTTC. Its protein product is CASSWDSYEQYF.

In the case of this clone: At one end the junction does not follow the germline gene, possibly because of a read error. V usage is TRBV5-1 and J usage is TRBJ1-1; possible D gene TRBD1, 5 bases. Germline V gives CDR1 SGHRS, CDR2 YFSETQ. CDR3 length: 14 amino acids. CDR3 coding DNA: TGCGCCAGCAGTTTGGCCTCCAGGGACGGAGAAGCTTTCTTT. Translation gives CASSLASRDGEAFF. Complete variable domain (other parts from reference TRBV5-1 and TRBJ1-1): KAGVTQTPRYLIKTRGQQVTLSCSPISGHRSVSWYQQTPGQGLQFLFEYFSETQRNKGNFPGRFSGRQFSNSRSEMNVSTLELGDSALYLCASSLASRDGEAFFGQGTRLTVV.

The table lists this clone with a count of one. The V gene is TRBV6-5, the J gene TRBJ2-2; 7 nucleotides match TRBD1. The V gene end was trimmed by 9 bases and the J gene end by 1 base; junction bases not matched to a gene: 8. The CDR3 contains 15 residues. CDR1 and CDR2 from the germline V gene are MNHEY and SVGAGI. In DNA form, the CDR3 reads TGTGCCAGTCGGGGAGCAGGGGGGAACACCGGGGAGCTGTTTTTT. Its protein product is CASRGAGGNTGELFF.

The J gene is TRBJ2-1, the V gene TRBV7-9; tentatively, D is TRBD2 (5 bases). V was trimmed by 5 bases and J by 0 bases, leaving 17 bases between them. The CDR3 contains 17 residues. Germline CDR1 is SEHNR and CDR2 is FQNEAQ (reference sequence). The CDR3 coding sequence is TGTGCCAGCAGCCCTGTAGTTTTCGGGAACTCCTACAATGAGCAGTTCTTC. Its protein product is CASSPVVFGNSYNEQFF.

The CDR3 DNA follows: TGTGCCAGCTCACAGCGCCCCAGTATGGTGACAGGGAATTACAATGAGCAGTTCTTC. Translation gives CASSQRPSMVTGNYNEQFF. The chain links TRBV18 to TRBJ2-1, with 7 positions matching TRBD1. Trimming at V came to 4 bases and at J to 4 bases, leaving 19 bases not matched to a gene. CDR3 size: 19 residues. Germline CDR1 and CDR2: KGHSH and LQKENI.

The rearrangement joins TRBV5-1 to TRBJ1-6; D is ambiguous. CDR3 size: 14 residues. V lost 1 base and J lost 9, with 11 bases in between. CDR1 SGHRS and CDR2 YFSETQ come from the germline V gene. The CDR3 region is CASSLSQSGSPLHF. CDR3 bases: TGCGCCAGCAGCTTGTCACAAAGTGGTTCACCCCTCCACTTT.

This chain links TRBV19 with TRBJ2-5; D is perhaps TRBD2 (5 bases). The germline CDR1 and CDR2 sequences are LNHDA and SQIVND (reference sequence). V shed 6 bases and J shed 4 bases, with 12 bases lying between them. The CDR3 consists of 13 residues. CDR3 DNA sequence: TGTGCCAGTAGAGTGGGAGCCGGAGAGACCCAGTACTTC. Its translation: CASRVGAGETQYF.

The chain recombines TRBV4-2 with TRBJ1-6, with D tentatively TRBD1 (6 bases). The V end lost 0 bases, the J end lost 7 bases, and 10 bases lay between the germline ends. Germline V CDR1 and CDR2: LGHNA, YNFKEQ. There are 15 residues in the CDR3. The CDR3 DNA is TGTGCCAGCAGCCAAGATGTTCAGGGGAATTCACCCCTCCACTTT. Its protein product is CASSQDVQGNSPLHF.

This clone was found once. The chain has TRBV18 and TRBJ1-4; 7 bases align to TRBD1. Germline loops: CDR1 KGHSH, CDR2 LQKENI. The CDR3 extends over 17 amino acids. J was trimmed by 7 bases and V by 3 bases; bases with no gene match: 14. CDR3 sequence (DNA): TGTGCCAGCTCACCTTCCCCTTCTATGACAGGGAGTGAAAAACTGTTTTTT. This translates into CASSPSPSMTGSEKLFF.

The genes are TRBV19 and TRBJ2-7; 8 bases agree with TRBD1. V was clipped by 5 bases and J by 1 base; unmatched bases: 4. This CDR3 region has 14 residues. Germline lookup yields CDR1 LNHDA and CDR2 SQIVND (reference sequence). The CDR3 DNA sequence: TGTGCCAGTAGTGACTGGACAGGGTCCTACGAGCAGTACTTC. Amino acid sequence: CASSDWTGSYEQYF.

This chain joins TRBV3-1 (or the pseudogene TRBV3-2) and TRBJ2-7; the match to TRBD2 covers 8 bases. This CDR3 has 15 amino acids. From germline, CDR1 is LGHDT and CDR2 YNNKEL (reference sequence). V shed 0 bases, J shed 3 bases, and the junction held 4 bases outside the gene matches. The CDR3 sequence is CASSQEAGEDYEQYF. The CDR3 DNA reads as TGTGCCAGCAGCCAAGAAGCGGGGGAGGACTACGAGCAGTACTTC.

The chain couples TRBV6-6 to TRBJ1-2; TRBD1 agrees at 10 bases. Germline CDR1 reads MNHNY; CDR2 reads SVGAGI (reference sequence). The J segment lost 6 bases and the V segment lost 5 bases, leaving 9 bases of the junction unmatched. The CDR3 totals 15 residues. CDR3 amino acids: CASSAPGQGSHGYTF. CDR3 sequence (DNA): TGTGCCAGCAGTGCTCCGGGACAGGGGTCCCATGGCTACACCTTC.

The rearrangement links TRBV27 to TRBJ2-2; perhaps TRBD1 as D (6 bases). V was cut by 7 bases and J by 0 bases, with 12 bases left in between. The V gene's germline CDR1 is MNHEY and CDR2 SMNVEV (reference sequence). The CDR3 covers 15 residues. CDR3 DNA: TGTGCCAGCAAAACAGGGAGTTCGAACACCGGGGAGCTGTTTTTT. Protein sequence: CASKTGSSNTGELFF.

The V call is TRBV29-1, the J call TRBJ2-1, with TRBD2 matching over 9 bases. J lost 5 bases, V lost 8 bases, and 16 bases had no gene match. CDR1 and CDR2 from the germline V gene are SQVTM and ANQGSEA. The CDR3 totals 16 residues. CDR3 loop: CSLRGSSGVQDNEQFF. CDR3 nucleotides: TGCAGCCTCCGGGGGTCTAGCGGGGTCCAAGACAATGAGCAGTTCTTC.

The CDR3 DNA is TGTGCCCCCTTAAGGAGCCCTCCCCAAACAGATACGCAGTATTTT. Protein: CAPLRSPPQTDTQYF. The chain employs TRBV10-3 and TRBJ2-3, with unresolved D. Germline V gene lookup returns CDR1 ENHRY and CDR2 SYGVKD. This CDR3 comprises 15 residues. The germline V and J ends were trimmed by 11 bases and 3 bases, with 21 bases remaining between them.

The rearrangement links TRBV7-9 to TRBJ2-3; D gene ambiguous. The CDR3 consists of 14 residues. Trimming shortened V by 2 bases and J by 4 bases, and 10 bases separated the two germline ends. CDR1 and CDR2 from the germline V gene are SEHNR and FQNEAQ (reference sequence). The CDR3 DNA is TGTGCCAGCAGCTTATCTAATATCGCAGATACGCAGTATTTT. Translation: CASSLSNIADTQYF.

The chain recombines TRBV5-1 with TRBJ2-1, with 7 bases lining up with TRBD1. The ends lost 0 bases at V and 5 bases at J; junction bases unmatched: 5. There are 15 residues in the CDR3. Per germline, CDR1 SGHRS and CDR2 YFSETQ. The DNA of the CDR3 is TGCGCCAGCAGCTTGGATGGGGACAGCCACAATGAGCAGTTCTTC. This codes for CASSLDGDSHNEQFF.

The chain is built from TRBV30 and TRBJ2-1, with TRBD2 matching 11 bases. V shed 1 base, J shed 7 bases, and the junction held 0 bases outside the gene matches. The CDR3 totals 13 residues. Germline CDR1 reads GTSNPN; CDR2 reads SVGIG (reference sequence). The CDR3 DNA reads TGTGCCTGGAGTGGACTAGCGGGGAATGAGCAGTTCTTC. Translation gives CAWSGLAGNEQFF.

This clone appeared a single time. V is TRBV5-1 and J is TRBJ1-2; no firm D call. Germline CDR1 is SGHRS and CDR2 is YFSETQ. CDR3 length: 17 residues. Trimming pared 0 bases from V and 2 bases from J, leaving 17 bases between. The CDR3 bases are TGCGCCAGCAGCTTGGGGCAGACAAAGGCTTACAACTATGGCTACACCTTC. Residues: CASSLGQTKAYNYGYTF.

The chain couples TRBV28 to TRBJ1-2, with D perhaps matching TRBD1 (6 bases). V lost 4 bases, J lost 6 bases, and 21 bases lay in between. This CDR3 comprises 16 residues. CDR1 MDHEN and CDR2 SYDVKM come from the germline V gene. The CDR3 here is CASSSPTGTLFDGYTF. As DNA, the CDR3 is TGTGCCAGCAGTTCCCCGACCGGGACACTTTTCGATGGCTACACCTTC.